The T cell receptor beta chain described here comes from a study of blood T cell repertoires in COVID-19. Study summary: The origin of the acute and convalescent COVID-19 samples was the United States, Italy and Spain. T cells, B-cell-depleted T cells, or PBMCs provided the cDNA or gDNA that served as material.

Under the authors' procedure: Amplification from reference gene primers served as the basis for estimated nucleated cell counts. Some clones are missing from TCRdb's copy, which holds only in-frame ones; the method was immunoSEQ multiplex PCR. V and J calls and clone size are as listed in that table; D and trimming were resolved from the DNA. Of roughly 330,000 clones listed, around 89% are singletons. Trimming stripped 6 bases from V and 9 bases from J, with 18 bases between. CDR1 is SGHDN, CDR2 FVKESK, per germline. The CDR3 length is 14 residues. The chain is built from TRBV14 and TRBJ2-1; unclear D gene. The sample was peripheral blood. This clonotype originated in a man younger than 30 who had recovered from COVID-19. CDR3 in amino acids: CASSSSVVLGEQFF. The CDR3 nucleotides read TGTGCCAGCAGTTCGTCGGTAGTACTCGGTGAGCAGTTCTTC.